This T cell receptor beta chain is from a study of blood T cell repertoires in COVID-19 (dated by TCRdb to about 2020). In the study overall: Samples from collaborators originated in the United States, Italy and Spain and spanned both the acute and convalescent phases of COVID-19. The material from the prospective study consisted of cDNA or gDNA derived from T cells, B-cell-depleted T cells, or PBMCs. Deeply sampled blood TCRbeta repertoires from subjects exposed to, actively infected with, or recovered from COVID-19 were included in the dataset. The repertoires were released in a freely available public database intended as a resource for research on the immune response to SARS-CoV-2. The samples were drawn from two sources: the first 160 participants of the ongoing ImmuneRACE study, and 1,200 or so subjects contributed by 6 global collaborators. Sample metadata almost always included a de-identified subject ID, COVID-19 status, age in years and sex. Where available, HLA class I and class II types were taken from metadata supplied by the sample provider and were not determined by assay-based typing. What the research found in general, with its limitations: How much clinical and demographic metadata was included differed by source and by participant, and the metadata was provided uncurated.

Each collaborating institution followed its own protocols to collect whole blood in K2EDTA tubes. For TCRbeta analysis, collaborators shipped samples as frozen whole blood, isolated PBMCs, or DNA extracted from either of those sample types. TCRbeta CDR3 regions were amplified from genomic DNA by means of the immunoSEQ Assay, a bias-controlled multiplex PCR. As for the original processing: The number of nucleated cells in each sample was estimated from the amplification of reference gene primers within the assay. To quantify the absolute abundance of each unique TCRbeta CDR3 rearrangement, sequence reads were collapsed and filtered. Productive Simpson clonality was computed per sample as the square root of Simpson's diversity index over productive rearrangements. TCRdb re-hosts the immuneACCESS table, in-frame sequences only. Its copies lack some clones; in the studies checked, an unresolved V gene accounts for under half of them, and the cause for the rest is not known. Clone size and V and J calls were adopted from that table, with D and trimming inferred from the DNA. The sample table records fewer than 200,000 clones; about 86% of these occur just once. The ten largest make up approximately 11% of the sample.

This clone was seen a single time. There is no known antigen for this receptor. No base-level quality is on record; no much larger clone is a single base apart. CDR1 MDHEN and CDR2 SYDVKM were looked up in the germline V gene. The CDR3, cysteine through phenylalanine, is 14 amino acids long. Here the CDR3 DNA is all that survives: 42 bases in frame from base 1. V and J are trimmed by 6 bases and 7 bases, and the gene matches miss 11 bases of the junction. The rearrangement joined TRBV28 to TRBJ2-5, and 7 junctional nucleotides match TRBD1. The source is a man in his 70s with active or convalescent COVID-19. The sequenced sample was peripheral blood. The DNA sequence follows: TGTGCCAGCAGCCCGACAGGGTCCCGGGGGACCCAGTACTTC. This yields the protein CASSPTGSRGTQYF. The CDR3, completed at both ends by the reference TRBV28 and TRBJ2-5 genes, gives the full variable domain DVKVTQSSRYLVKRTGEKVFLECVQDMDHENMFWYRQDPGLGLRLIYFSYDVKMKEKGDIPEGYSVSREKKERFSLILESASTNQTSMYLCASSPTGSRGTQYFGPGTRLLVL.